Below are 25 T cell receptor beta chains sequenced from a single sample in a study of shared clonotypes between healthy human individuals. Naivety among CD8 cells was defined by CD45RO negativity and positive CCR7 selection, thereby excluding terminally differentiated effector memory CD45RA+ cells. Libraries were prepared by immunoSEQ multiplex PCR; TCRdb keeps only in-frame clonotypes and omits some of them. The sample has 600,000 or so clones, 95% to 98% seen once. Specimen: naive CD8+ T cells sorted from blood. The receptors originated from a man aged 25-45 years in good health.

The chain employs TRBV5-1 and TRBJ2-7, with 10 bases that match TRBD1. The junction had 5 bases not matched to a gene; V was cut back by 6 bases and J by 2 bases. The CDR3 runs 14 residues. Germline assignment: CDR1 SGHRS and CDR2 YFSETQ. CDR3 nucleotides: TGCGCCAGCACGGGACAGGGGAACCCCTACGAGCAGTACTTC. Its translation: CASTGQGNPYEQYF.

V gene TRBV7-2 combines with J gene TRBJ2-5, with D possibly TRBD2 on 6 matching bases. Germline lookup yields CDR1 SGHTA and CDR2 FQGNSA. Trimming cost V 1 base and J 1 base, with 7 bases left between them. The CDR3 runs 14 residues. The CDR3 sequence: CASSLELAQETQYF. CDR3 bases: TGTGCCAGCAGCTTAGAACTAGCCCAAGAGACCCAGTACTTC.

Note on this clone: Other DNA variants within this sample encode the same CDR3. The chain uses TRBV5-4 and TRBJ1-5, with no clear D. V gave up 0 bases and J gave up 0 bases, with 4 bases separating them. The CDR3 has 14 residues. The germline V gene encodes CDR1 SGHNT and CDR2 YYREEE (reference sequence). This chain's CDR3 is CASSLGGSNQPQHF. As DNA, the CDR3 is TGTGCCAGCAGCTTGGGGGGTAGCAATCAGCCCCAGCATTTT.

This chain connects TRBV27 to TRBJ2-7; 16 nucleotides align to TRBD2. Germline lookup yields CDR1 MNHEY and CDR2 SMNVEV (reference sequence). The CDR3 totals 16 residues. The trim removed 10 bases at V and 1 base at J, leaving 7 bases unmatched. DNA of the CDR3: TGTGCCACTCGGGGACTAGCGGGAGGGCTATCCTACGAGCAGTACTTC. Translation: CATRGLAGGLSYEQYF.

As for this clone: The sample has other DNA sequences that encode this CDR3 too. V is TRBV19 and J is TRBJ2-7; tentatively, D is TRBD1 (6 bases). V dropped 6 bases and J dropped 1 base, with 10 bases sitting between them. The CDR3 covers 13 residues. The germline V gene has CDR1 LNHDA and CDR2 SQIVND (reference sequence). The CDR3 DNA sequence: TGTGCCAGTAGCTACAGGGTTTCCTACGAGCAGTACTTC. As protein: CASSYRVSYEQYF.

The rearrangement joins TRBV19 to TRBJ1-1; D is unresolved. Trimming cost V 6 bases and J 8 bases, with 13 bases left between them. The CDR3 consists of 12 residues. Germline V gene data show CDR1 as LNHDA and CDR2 as SQIVND (reference sequence). The CDR3 sequence is CASRVNSVEAFF. The CDR3 bases are TGTGCCAGTAGAGTAAACTCCGTGGAAGCTTTCTTT. The full variable domain, completed using reference TRBV19 and TRBJ1-1, is DGGITQSPKYLFRKEGQNVTLSCEQNLNHDAMYWYRQDPGQGLRLIYYSQIVNDFQKGDIAEGYSVSREKKESFPLTVTSAQKNPTAFYLCASRVNSVEAFFGQGTRLTVV.

The chain combines TRBV7-9 with TRBJ2-7; TRBD2 matches at 7 bases. Germline assignment: CDR1 SEHNR and CDR2 FQNEAQ (reference sequence). After removal of 7 bases from V and 0 bases from J, the junction contained 3 bases not matched to a gene. This CDR3 contains 13 residues. CDR3: CASTGGSSYEQYF. Written as DNA, the CDR3 is TGTGCCAGCACGGGGGGTAGCTCCTACGAGCAGTACTTC.

The chain joins TRBV27 to TRBJ2-1; 7 bases agree with TRBD2. CDR3 length: 15 residues. Losses at the gene ends were 4 bases for V and 5 bases for J; bases not matched to a gene: 8. Germline CDR1 is MNHEY and CDR2 is SMNVEV (reference sequence). Here the CDR3 reads CASSSGGTRNNEQFF. DNA of the CDR3: TGTGCCAGCAGTTCCGGGGGGACGCGGAACAATGAGCAGTTCTTC.

This rearrangement joins TRBV7-2 to TRBJ2-1, with D possibly being TRBD1 (6 bases). Germline CDR1 SGHTA, CDR2 FQGNSA. V gave up 3 bases and J gave up 6 bases, with 9 bases separating them. The CDR3 loop spans 13 amino acids. CDR3 nucleotides: TGTGCCAGCAGCTTGCTGACAGGCAATGAGCAGTTCTTC. Its protein product is CASSLLTGNEQFF.

The chain links TRBV6-1 to TRBJ2-3, with unresolved D. In germline, CDR1 is MNHNS, CDR2 SASEGT. Trimming removed 1 base at V and 3 bases at J, with 11 bases between. The length of the CDR3 is 15 residues. In DNA, the CDR3 is TGTGCCAGCAGTGAAGGCCCGCGAGGAACAGATACGCAGTATTTT. Its translation is CASSEGPRGTDTQYF.

Details on this clone: The same CDR3 can be traced to other DNA sequences in this sample. The rearrangement joins TRBV27 to TRBJ2-1; TRBD2 aligns across 10 bases. V lost 4 bases, J lost 3 bases, and 3 bases stayed unmatched. The CDR3 runs to 15 residues. Germline V gene data show CDR1 as MNHEY and CDR2 as SMNVEV (reference sequence). The CDR3, as DNA: TGTGCCAGCAGTTCTGGGACTAGCGTCTACAATGAGCAGTTCTTC. The encoded protein is CASSSGTSVYNEQFF.

V is TRBV7-8 and J is TRBJ1-5; D unclear. Germline CDR1 reads SGHVS; CDR2 reads FQNEAQ. This CDR3 is 13 amino acids long. The ends were cut back, 2 bases at V and 6 bases at J, with 8 bases in the middle. CDR3 nucleotides: TGTGCCAGCAGCTTATTTGGCGGTCAGCCCCAGCATTTT. Residues: CASSLFGGQPQHF.

The chain joins TRBV4-1 to TRBJ2-1; 11 bases line up with TRBD2. In germline, CDR1 is MGHRA, CDR2 YSYEKL. With V trimmed by 5 bases and J by 4 bases, 4 bases remained unmatched. The CDR3 extends over 15 amino acids. CDR3 in DNA: TGCGCCAGCAGCTCCGGGACTAGCGGTTACAATGAGCAGTTCTTC. This codes for CASSSGTSGYNEQFF.

V and J are TRBV5-1 and TRBJ1-5; 8 positions agree with TRBD1. V shed 0 bases, J shed 3 bases, and the junction held 5 bases outside the gene matches. Germline V gene data show CDR1 as SGHRS and CDR2 as YFSETQ. CDR3 length equals 16 residues. Written as DNA, the CDR3 is TGCGCCAGCAGCTTGGAAGGACAGGGTAACAATCAGCCCCAGCATTTT. It is translated as CASSLEGQGNNQPQHF.

This chain links TRBV11-2 with TRBJ2-7; D gene ambiguous. This CDR3 is 12 amino acids long. Trimming pared 1 base from V and 6 bases from J, leaving 7 bases between. CDR1 and CDR2 from the germline V gene are SGHAT and FQNNGV. The CDR3 region has the DNA TGTGCCAGCAGCTTAGGGGTCGGCGAGCAGTACTTC. Its translation is CASSLGVGEQYF.

This clone was observed once. This rearrangement joins TRBV29-1 to TRBJ2-7, with a weak D call TRBD1 (6 bases). V gave up 3 bases and J gave up 0 bases, with 12 bases separating them. The CDR3 is 14 residues long. Germline loops: CDR1 SQVTM, CDR2 ANQGSEA. This CDR3 reads CSVELQDSSYEQYF. The CDR3 DNA reads as TGCAGCGTTGAGCTACAGGACAGCTCCTACGAGCAGTACTTC.

The rearrangement joins TRBV14 to TRBJ1-1; unclear D gene. V was cut by 2 bases and J by 0 bases, with 10 bases left in between. The V gene's germline CDR1 is SGHDN and CDR2 FVKESK. The CDR3 extends over 15 amino acids. For the CDR3, the DNA is TGTGCCAGCAGCCAATGGGTTGGGATGAACACTGAAGCTTTCTTT. This encodes CASSQWVGMNTEAFF.

The chain joins TRBV7-3 to TRBJ2-1, with D tentatively TRBD2 (6 bases). The ends were cut back, 1 base at V and 9 bases at J, with 16 bases in the middle. The CDR3 loop spans 15 amino acids. Per germline, CDR1 SGHTA and CDR2 FQGTGA. The CDR3 nucleotides read TGTGCCAGCAGCTTAATGGCTAGCGCACGTAGTGAGCAGTTCTTC. Encoded protein: CASSLMASARSEQFF.

In regard to this clone: This sample includes further DNA sequences coding for the same CDR3. The V gene is TRBV9, the J gene TRBJ1-1, with D perhaps matching TRBD1 (6 bases). Trimming removed 0 bases at V and 5 bases at J, with 8 bases between. There are 13 residues in the CDR3. Looked up from germline, CDR1 is SGDLS and CDR2 is YYNGEE. Written as DNA, the CDR3 is TGTGCCAGCAGCGTAGGGGGGCGAACTGAAGCTTTCTTT. Its protein product is CASSVGGRTEAFF.

This chain links TRBV27 with TRBJ1-2; D uncertain. V lost 0 bases and J 4 bases, leaving 6 bases between the germline ends. The CDR3 covers 13 residues. The germline V gene has CDR1 MNHEY and CDR2 SMNVEV (reference sequence). CDR3 residues: CASSLSAVYGYTF. The CDR3 region has the DNA TGTGCCAGCAGTTTATCGGCGGTCTATGGCTACACCTTC.

On this clone itself: This CDR3 is also generated by other DNA sequences in the sample. J is TRBJ1-5 and V is TRBV6-6; a weak D match, TRBD1 (5 bases). The CDR3 length is 13 residues. CDR1 is MNHNY and CDR2 is SVGAGI in the germline V gene (reference sequence). Trimming took off 7 bases at V and 4 bases at J, with 11 bases between the two ends. The CDR3 loop reads CASNTGGNQPQHF. The CDR3 DNA follows: TGTGCCAGCAACACGGGGGGTAATCAGCCCCAGCATTTT.

This chain joins TRBV7-9 and TRBJ1-5; D call uncertain. CDR1 is SEHNR and CDR2 is FQNEAQ in the germline V gene (reference sequence). Trimming took 3 bases from V and 4 from J, leaving 7 bases between them. The CDR3 consists of 13 residues. CDR3 in DNA: TGTGCCAGCAGCTTGTCGGGTAATCAGCCCCAGCATTTT. Protein sequence: CASSLSGNQPQHF.

V gene TRBV5-6 combines with J gene TRBJ2-7; maybe TRBD2 (5 bases). The V and J ends lost 1 base and 6 bases respectively, with 11 bases between them. The germline gives CDR1 SGHDT, CDR2 YYEEEE. This CDR3 comprises 13 residues. The CDR3 bases are TGTGCCAGCAGCTTGCGGGAATGGTCCGAGCAGTACTTC. It codes for CASSLREWSEQYF. Variable domain in full (rest from reference TRBV5-6 and TRBJ2-7): DAGVTQSPTHLIKTRGQQVTLRCSPKSGHDTVSWYQQALGQGPQFIFQYYEEEERQRGNFPDRFSGHQFPNYSSELNVNALLLGDSALYLCASSLREWSEQYFGPGTRLTVT.

This sequence joins TRBV30 and TRBJ1-5, with 7 nucleotides matching TRBD1. Per the germline V gene, CDR1 is GTSNPN and CDR2 is SVGIG (reference sequence). This CDR3 spans 16 amino acids. With 1 base clipped from V and 5 bases from J, the junction kept 11 bases outside the gene matches. The CDR3 reads CAWSGAGTVPYQPQHF. The CDR3, as DNA: TGTGCCTGGAGTGGGGCCGGGACAGTGCCGTATCAGCCCCAGCATTTT. Full variable domain (missing parts from reference TRBV30 and TRBJ1-5): SQTIHQWPATLVQPVGSPLSLECTVEGTSNPNLYWYRQAAGRGLQLLFYSVGIGQISSEVPQNLSASRPQDRQFILSSKKLLLSDSGFYLCAWSGAGTVPYQPQHFGDGTRLSIL.

In DNA form, the CDR3 reads TGTGCCATCAAGGGGAGAGGGGGCAATGAGCAGTTCTTC. This translates into CAIKGRGGNEQFF. V and J are TRBV15 and TRBJ2-1; the D gene is possibly TRBD1 (6 bases). CDR1 LNHNV and CDR2 YYDKDF come from the germline V gene (reference sequence). The CDR3 is made up of 13 amino acids. Trimming shortened V by 10 bases and J by 6 bases, and 16 bases separated the two germline ends.